One sample yielded the 32 T cell receptor beta chains listed below, sequenced in a study of control samples from healthy donors and cancer patients. The method was immunoSEQ multiplex PCR; TCRdb's version includes in-frame clones alone and lacks a portion of them. The top ten clones hold 1.8% of a sample with some 190,000 clones, around 90% of them seen once. Sequenced material: blood. The receptors here all came from a man aged 30-40 years in good health.

V gene TRBV5-1 combines with J gene TRBJ1-1; TRBD1 matches at 9 bases. The trim removed 4 bases at V and 4 bases at J, leaving 8 bases unmatched. From germline, CDR1 is SGHRS and CDR2 YFSETQ. The CDR3 is made up of 15 amino acids. The CDR3 loop is CASSPTNRGLTEAFF. In DNA, the CDR3 is TGCGCCAGCAGCCCCACTAACAGGGGGCTCACTGAAGCTTTCTTT.

The chain's CDR3 is CASSVRVAGANVLTF. The CDR3 DNA reads TGTGCCAGCAGCGTTAGGGTTGCTGGGGCCAACGTCCTGACTTTC. The V gene is TRBV9, the J gene TRBJ2-6, with D unresolved. Germline assignment: CDR1 SGDLS and CDR2 YYNGEE. Trimming cost V 2 bases and J 2 bases, with 8 bases left between them. This CDR3 has 15 residues.

This clone came up a few times. The CDR3 sequence is CASSHQGVGQPQHF. CDR3 bases: TGTGCCAGCAGCCATCAAGGGGTTGGCCAGCCCCAGCATTTT. The chain couples TRBV3-1 (or the pseudogene TRBV3-2) to TRBJ1-5, with a possible D match to TRBD1 (5 bases). Looked up from germline, CDR1 is LGHDT and CDR2 is YNNKEL (reference sequence). CDR3 length: 14 amino acids. V was shortened by 3 bases and J by 7 bases, with 13 bases between the two germline ends.

The CDR3 region has the DNA TGTGCCAGCAGTTTAGGCCTGCTCTGGGGCTACACCTTC. The encoded protein is CASSLGLLWGYTF. The chain has TRBV12-3 or TRBV12-4 and TRBJ1-2; D is unresolved. This CDR3 comprises 13 residues. The V end was cut by 1 base, the J end by 8 bases, with 11 bases between.

This chain uses TRBV7-8 with TRBJ2-2; either TRBD1 or TRBD2 may supply D (5 bases each). The V gene's germline CDR1 is SGHVS and CDR2 FQNEAQ. This CDR3 comprises 15 residues. Deletions cut 7 bases from V and 6 bases from J, with 18 bases between. DNA for the CDR3: TGTGCCAGCAACCTACTCCGGGACCCCGCCGGGGAGCTGTTTTTT. Protein: CASNLLRDPAGELFF.

This clone showed up just a few times. The rearrangement uses TRBV11-3 and TRBJ2-1; 8 nucleotides align to TRBD2. J lost 4 bases, V lost 5 bases, and 4 bases had no gene match. Germline loops: CDR1 SGHNT, CDR2 YENEEA. The CDR3 extends over 14 amino acids. CDR3 in amino acids: CASSPGLEYNEQFF. The CDR3 DNA reads TGTGCCAGCAGCCCGGGACTAGAATACAATGAGCAGTTCTTC. Full variable domain (missing parts from reference TRBV11-3 and TRBJ2-1): EAGVVQSPRYKIIEKKQPVAFWCNPISGHNTLYWYLQNLGQGPELLIRYENEEAVDDSQLPKDRFSAERLKGVDSTLKIQPAELGDSAVYLCASSPGLEYNEQFFGPGTRLTVL.

This clone was seen only once. The chain carries TRBV9 and TRBJ1-1; D remains ambiguous. V lost 3 bases, J lost 7 bases, and 13 bases lay in between. CDR1 is SGDLS and CDR2 is YYNGEE in the germline V gene. The length of the CDR3 is 13 residues. The CDR3 nucleotides are TGTGCCAGCAGCGGACGGTCAGGAAATGAAGCTTTCTTT. Its protein is CASSGRSGNEAFF.

CDR3: CASSPRDSFYGYTF. The CDR3 coding sequence is TGTGCCAGCAGCCCCAGGGACAGTTTCTATGGCTACACCTTC. This sequence joins TRBV9 and TRBJ1-2; the match to TRBD1 covers 7 bases. V lost 4 bases and J lost 4; bases outside the gene matches: 7. Germline values: CDR1 SGDLS, CDR2 YYNGEE. The CDR3 runs to 14 residues.

The chain uses TRBV6-5 and TRBJ2-1; 12 bases align to TRBD2. The V segment lost 9 bases and the J segment 5 bases; nucleotides outside the gene matches: 8. The CDR3 extends over 15 amino acids. Germline-derived CDR1 and CDR2 are MNHEY and SVGAGI. CDR3 sequence (DNA): TGTGCCAGTGACCCACTAGCGGGGGGCGACAATGAGCAGTTCTTC. This gives the protein CASDPLAGGDNEQFF.

V gene TRBV5-1 combines with J gene TRBJ1-6; tentatively, D is TRBD1 (6 bases). Trimming removed 0 bases at V and 9 bases at J, with 10 bases between. Germline V gives CDR1 SGHRS, CDR2 YFSETQ. This CDR3 is 14 amino acids long. The CDR3 nucleotides are TGCGCCAGCAGCTTGGGGGACAAGAGTTCACCCCTCCACTTT. Translation gives CASSLGDKSSPLHF. The entire variable domain, with the rest obtained from reference TRBV5-1 and TRBJ1-6, is as follows: KAGVTQTPRYLIKTRGQQVTLSCSPISGHRSVSWYQQTPGQGLQFLFEYFSETQRNKGNFPGRFSGRQFSNSRSEMNVSTLELGDSALYLCASSLGDKSSPLHFGNGTRLTVT.

The chain recombines TRBV3-1 (or the pseudogene TRBV3-2) with TRBJ1-4; 10 bases line up with TRBD1. Per the germline V gene, CDR1 is LGHDT and CDR2 is YNNKEL (reference sequence). V lost 5 bases, J lost 0 bases, and 3 bases stayed unmatched. The CDR3 totals 16 residues. This chain's CDR3 is CASSDGTGATNEKLFF. CDR3 nucleotide sequence: TGTGCCAGCAGCGACGGGACAGGGGCAACTAATGAAAAACTGTTTTTT.

The rearrangement joins TRBV11-2 to TRBJ2-7, with D perhaps TRBD1 (6 bases). The V gene's germline CDR1 is SGHAT and CDR2 FQNNGV. With 1 base removed from V and 6 bases from J, the gap between germline ends came to 25 bases. This CDR3 comprises 18 residues. In DNA, the CDR3 is TGTGCCAGCAGCTTAGTGTTCGTGGGGGCCGCTAAGTTCTCCGAGCAGTACTTC. This codes for CASSLVFVGAAKFSEQYF.

This chain joins TRBV6-5 and TRBJ1-2, with 8 bases matching TRBD1. The germline CDR1 and CDR2 sequences are MNHEY and SVGAGI. V shed 4 bases, J shed 8 bases, and the junction held 9 bases outside the gene matches. The CDR3 spans 14 residues. CDR3 in DNA: TGTGCCAGCAGTTTCGACAGGGGCCCCGGGGGCTACACCTTC. This codes for CASSFDRGPGGYTF.

The rearrangement uses TRBV4-1 and TRBJ1-1; the D gene is possibly TRBD1 (5 bases). Germline V CDR1 and CDR2: MGHRA, YSYEKL. V lost 4 bases to trimming and J lost 6 bases, with 15 bases between them. This CDR3 spans 14 amino acids. The CDR3: CASSPWDARPEAFF. The CDR3 bases are TGCGCCAGCAGCCCGTGGGACGCCCGTCCTGAAGCTTTCTTT.

The rearrangement joins TRBV20-1 to TRBJ1-2; possibly TRBD1 for D (5 bases). Trimming removed 6 bases from V and 8 bases from J, with 13 bases in between. The CDR3 has 11 amino acids. Germline V lookup: CDR1 DFQATT, CDR2 SNEGSKA (reference sequence). The CDR3 region is CSAEGQPGYTF. Here the CDR3 DNA reads TGCAGTGCCGAGGGGCAACCGGGCTACACCTTC.

This chain joins TRBV7-8 and TRBJ1-2; D might be TRBD1 (5 bases). Germline loops: CDR1 SGHVS, CDR2 FQNEAQ. The CDR3 consists of 15 residues. V gave up 5 bases and J gave up 0 bases, with 13 bases separating them. The CDR3 region is CASSTRESANYGYTF. The DNA for the CDR3 is TGTGCCAGCAGCACCAGGGAATCAGCTAACTATGGCTACACCTTC.

The genes are TRBV12-3 or TRBV12-4 and TRBJ1-1; 8 nucleotides line up with TRBD1. This CDR3 spans 13 amino acids. V lost 8 bases and J lost 1; bases outside the gene matches: 3. The CDR3 here is CASWTGRNTEAFF. Here the CDR3 DNA reads TGTGCCAGCTGGACAGGGAGGAACACTGAAGCTTTCTTT.

The V gene is TRBV6-4, the J gene TRBJ2-2, with D tentatively TRBD1 (5 bases). V lost 2 bases, J lost 6 bases, and 13 bases lay in between. This CDR3 spans 15 amino acids. Germline V CDR1 and CDR2: MRHNA, SNTAGT. This CDR3 is CASSDRAGFPGELFF. CDR3 nucleotide sequence: TGTGCCAGCAGTGACCGGGCAGGGTTCCCCGGGGAGCTGTTTTTT.

The rearrangement joins TRBV19 to TRBJ1-1, with TRBD1 matching over 7 bases. This CDR3 is 14 amino acids long. The germline V gene encodes CDR1 LNHDA and CDR2 SQIVND (reference sequence). V was pared by 6 bases and J by 6 bases, with 10 bases of the junction left unmatched. In nucleotides, the CDR3 is TGTGCCAGTAGAGTGGACAGGCAGGGGGCTGAAGCTTTCTTT. As protein: CASRVDRQGAEAFF.

V and J are TRBV19 and TRBJ1-3; a weak D match, TRBD1 (6 bases). The CDR3 runs to 15 residues. V lost 5 bases to trimming and J lost 2 bases, with 13 bases between them. CDR1 and CDR2 from the germline V gene are LNHDA and SQIVND (reference sequence). The CDR3 loop reads CASSPNRGPGNTIYF. The CDR3 DNA reads TGTGCCAGTAGTCCGAATCGGGGGCCTGGAAACACCATATATTTT.

The chain is built from TRBV18 and TRBJ2-1, with TRBD1 matching over 10 bases. Germline V lookup: CDR1 KGHSH, CDR2 LQKENI. This CDR3 is 16 amino acids long. V lost 3 bases, J lost 7 bases, and 9 bases stayed unmatched. CDR3 nucleotides: TGTGCCAGCTCACCCCGACAGGGGGCATCCAGAAATGAGCAGTTCTTC. Amino acids: CASSPRQGASRNEQFF.

This chain connects TRBV6-1 to TRBJ2-2; 11 positions match TRBD2. This CDR3 region has 16 residues. J lost 2 bases, V lost 4 bases, and 3 bases had no gene match. Germline CDR1 and CDR2: MNHNS and SASEGT. CDR3 nucleotide sequence: TGTGCCAGCAGTGTCCTAGCGGGGGGAAACACCGGGGAGCTGTTTTTT. Its translation is CASSVLAGGNTGELFF.

The rearrangement joins TRBV4-1 to TRBJ1-1; possibly TRBD1 for D (5 bases). V lost 4 bases and J lost 5, with 14 bases in between. Germline V gives CDR1 MGHRA, CDR2 YSYEKL. CDR3 size: 14 residues. The CDR3 sequence is CASSPSQGWTEAFF. CDR3 in DNA: TGCGCCAGCAGCCCCAGTCAGGGTTGGACTGAAGCTTTCTTT.

This sequence joins TRBV5-1 and TRBJ1-4, with D possibly TRBD1 on 6 matching bases. Looked up from germline, CDR1 is SGHRS and CDR2 is YFSETQ. The V and J ends lost 0 bases and 0 bases respectively, with 9 bases between them. CDR3 size: 16 residues. The DNA of the CDR3 is TGCGCCAGCAGCTTGGGAGGGACAACAACTAATGAAAAACTGTTTTTT. As protein: CASSLGGTTTNEKLFF.

This chain connects TRBV15 to TRBJ1-2; 7 nucleotides match TRBD1. Per the germline V gene, CDR1 is LNHNV and CDR2 is YYDKDF (reference sequence). V gave up 4 bases and J gave up 3 bases; unmatched junction bases: 5. This CDR3 region has 14 residues. The CDR3 loop reads CATSIQGTDYGYTF. The CDR3 coding sequence is TGTGCCACCAGCATACAAGGGACAGACTATGGCTACACCTTC.

V is TRBV29-1 and J is TRBJ2-7; no reliable D call. The germline V and J ends were trimmed by 0 bases and 3 bases, with 6 bases remaining between them. The germline V gene encodes CDR1 SQVTM and CDR2 ANQGSEA. CDR3 length: 12 residues. DNA of the CDR3: TGCAGCGTTGAAGATTTGGGCTACGAGCAGTACTTC. It specifies CSVEDLGYEQYF.

This clone has only one observation. The chain employs TRBV12-3 or TRBV12-4 and TRBJ2-5; TRBD1 is a possible D gene (6 bases). Deletions cut 5 bases from V and 4 bases from J, with 11 bases between. The CDR3 has 13 residues. The CDR3 here is CASSRQGGETQYF. DNA of the CDR3: TGTGCCAGCAGTCGCCAAGGGGGAGAGACCCAGTACTTC.

This chain joins TRBV23-1 and TRBJ2-3, with D possibly called TRBD1 or TRBD2 (5 bases each). TRBV23-1 is identified as an open reading frame with a role that is uncertain. This CDR3 is 16 amino acids long. V lost 3 bases and J lost 4, with 17 bases in between. The CDR3 loop is CASSHPRGKEPDTQYF. The CDR3, as DNA: TGCGCCAGCAGTCACCCGAGGGGTAAGGAGCCAGATACGCAGTATTTT.

The rearrangement links TRBV10-3 to TRBJ2-1, with D tentatively TRBD1 (6 bases). CDR3 size: 16 residues. V lost 11 bases and J lost 0, with 20 bases in between. Looked up from germline, CDR1 is ENHRY and CDR2 is SYGVKD. CDR3 DNA sequence: TGTGCCGTGGGAACAGGGACAACCCGCTCCTACAATGAGCAGTTCTTC. It codes for CAVGTGTTRSYNEQFF.

The chain uses TRBV2 and TRBJ1-2, with a tentative D call TRBD1 (5 bases). Trimming shortened V by 4 bases and J by 7 bases, and 22 bases separated the two germline ends. The CDR3 is made up of 16 amino acids. Germline CDR1 and CDR2: SNHLY and FYNNEI. The CDR3 coding sequence is TGTGCCAGCAGTGTTGAGGGACCTCTCAAGGGGCCTGGCTACACCTTC. It yields the protein CASSVEGPLKGPGYTF.

J is TRBJ1-3 and V is TRBV20-1; unclear D gene. The germline V and J ends were trimmed by 3 bases and 0 bases, with 12 bases remaining between them. Germline CDR1 and CDR2: DFQATT and SNEGSKA (reference sequence). This CDR3 spans 15 amino acids. Here the CDR3 reads CSASSHTISGNTIYF. In nucleotides, the CDR3 is TGCAGTGCTAGTTCGCACACCATCTCTGGAAACACCATATATTTT.

The chain recombines TRBV6-5 with TRBJ2-3, with no clear D. Trimming took 7 bases from V and 4 from J, leaving 18 bases between them. CDR3 length: 15 residues. From germline, CDR1 is MNHEY and CDR2 SVGAGI. The CDR3 spells CASMRSIDSSDTQYF. DNA for the CDR3: TGTGCCAGCATGCGGTCGATTGACTCGTCAGATACGCAGTATTTT.